This TCR beta chain was identified during a study of cytomegalovirus exposure and HLA in healthy donors. This clone has more than one count but fewer than ten. Vbeta (60) and Jbeta (13) primers were used in the PCR. Generated by immunoSEQ multiplex PCR, the TCRdb table keeps only in-frame clones and is missing some. Of 100,000 or so clones in the sample, around 80% were seen once. Sequencing used PBMCs. This TCR was recovered from a woman aged 50 to 60 in good health and CMV-seropositive.

DNA for the CDR3: TGTGCCAGCAGTTTACACATCTCGACAACTAATGAAAAACTGTTTTTT. It specifies CASSLHISTTNEKLFF. V is TRBV27 and J is TRBJ1-4, with no clear D. CDR3 size: 16 residues. Trimming cost V 2 bases and J 0 bases, with 10 bases left between them. Germline V lookup: CDR1 MNHEY, CDR2 SMNVEV (reference sequence). Full variable domain (outside the CDR3, taken from reference TRBV27 and TRBJ1-4): EAQVTQNPRYLITVTGKKLTVTCSQNMNHEYMSWYRQDPGLGLRQIYYSMNVEVTDKGDVPEGYKVSRKEKRNFPLILESPSPNQTSLYFCASSLHISTTNEKLFFGSGTQLSVL.